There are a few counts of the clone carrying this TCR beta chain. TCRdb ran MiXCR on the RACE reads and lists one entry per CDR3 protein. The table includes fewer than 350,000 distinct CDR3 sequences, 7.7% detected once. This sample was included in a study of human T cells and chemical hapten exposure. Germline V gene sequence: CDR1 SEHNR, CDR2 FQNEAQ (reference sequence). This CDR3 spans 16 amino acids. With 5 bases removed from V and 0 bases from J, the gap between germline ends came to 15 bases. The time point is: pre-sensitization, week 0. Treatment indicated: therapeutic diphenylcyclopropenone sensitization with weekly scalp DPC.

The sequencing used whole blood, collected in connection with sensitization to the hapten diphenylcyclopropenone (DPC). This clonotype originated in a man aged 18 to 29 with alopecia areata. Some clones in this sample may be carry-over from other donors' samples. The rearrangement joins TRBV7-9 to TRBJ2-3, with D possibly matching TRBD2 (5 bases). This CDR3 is CASSTLGLLSTDTQYF. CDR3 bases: TGTGCCAGCAGCACCCTAGGACTCCTTAGCACAGATACGCAGTATTTT.